The clone carrying this T cell receptor beta chain was recorded many times. As yet, its antigen is unknown. This specimen belongs to a study of T cells in Graves' hyperthyroidism and ophthalmopathy. Amplified TCR beta CDR3 regions derived from RNA transcripts. Researchers ran a first-round RT-PCR on the TCR CDR3 using the HTBI primer set. TCRdb recomputed calls from the multiplex PCR reads with MiXCR, one row per CDR3 protein. The table records hundreds of thousands of distinct CDR3 sequences, over 11% of them present only once. Study results and caveats: Blood held most thyroid clonotypes expanded above 0.001 frequency.

V lost 4 bases to trimming and J lost 2 bases; unmatched junction nucleotides: 11. The CDR3 is 17 residues long. Looked up from germline, CDR1 is SNHLY and CDR2 is FYNNEI. Diagnostic assessment was based on clinical symptoms, serum thyroxine and TRAb, thyroid ultrasound and orbital computed tomography. From 10 ml of fresh peripheral blood, PBMCs were isolated. The sequence was collected from a woman in her 30s with Graves' hyperthyroidism that later progressed to Graves' ophthalmopathy. V usage is TRBV2 and J usage is TRBJ2-4; 7 positions match TRBD1. The sample consisted of blood. The CDR3 DNA follows: TGTGCCAGCAGTGGGAGTAGCAGGGGACAGTCCAAAAACATTCAGTACTTC. This encodes CASSGSSRGQSKNIQYF.